This T cell receptor beta chain came from a study of cytomegalovirus exposure and HLA in healthy donors. This clone was counted between two and nine times. The PCR had 60 Vbeta and 13 Jbeta primers. TCRdb's copy holds only in-frame clones and misses some; the assay was immunoSEQ multiplex PCR. The table shows 210,000 or so clones, with over 70% occurring only once. Germline CDR1 reads MNHEY; CDR2 reads SVGAGI. The CDR3 has 15 amino acids. The ends were cut back, 6 bases at V and 6 bases at J, with 15 bases in the middle. This sequence joins TRBV6-5 and TRBJ1-6; tentatively, D is TRBD1 (6 bases). The TCR comes from a boy aged 2 to 9 in good health and CMV-seronegative. The sequencing sample was made of PBMCs. This CDR3 is CASRKPGDLNSPLHF. Written as DNA, the CDR3 is TGTGCCAGCAGAAAACCAGGGGACCTTAATTCACCCCTCCACTTT.